Listed here is a single T cell receptor (beta chain). Its antigen is still unknown. Germline CDR1 LGHNT, CDR2 FRNRAP. The CDR3 is made up of 14 amino acids. V was trimmed by 3 bases and J by 6 bases, leaving 13 bases between them. Genomic DNA was employed as the template in profiling TCR beta VDJ and CDR3. Via MiXCR, TCRdb re-called the reads, giving one row per CDR3 protein. The sample shows about 220,000 distinct CDR3 sequences, almost 35% of them seen only once. The sample originates from a study of CD8+CD57+ T cells in acquired aplastic anemia. Study overall: Sorted CD4+ plus CD8+ cells gave DNA averaging roughly 3 ug. An average of approximately 11 million reads for CD4+ cells was obtained from healthy donors.

Whole-study findings and limits: CD8+ Simpson's diversity showed no significant patient-control difference. Both patients and controls carried the same twenty-nine CD8+ CDR3 sequences.

The receptor's source is a human donor in good health, serving as a control. The chain combines TRBV12-5 with TRBJ2-3; tentative D call: TRBD2 (5 bases). Sequencing was performed on sorted CD4+, CD8+, or CD8+CD57+ T cells (not recorded which) from PBMCs. The CDR3 spells CASGLSGNGDTQYF. Here the CDR3 DNA reads TGTGCTAGTGGTTTATCGGGGAACGGCGATACGCAGTATTTT.